This T cell receptor (beta chain) is from a study of OX40 agonist ivuxolimab in advanced cancers. Concerning this clone itself: Its antigen is not known.

Only in-frame clones appear in the TCRdb table, and some are missing; sequencing was by immunoSEQ multiplex PCR. The sample shows approximately 84,000 clones, about 86% of them seen only once. Cycle 7 day 1, cycle 4 day 1, and baseline were the timepoints at which blood was sampled. Study observations and caveats: Averaged across samples, CD8+ T cells carried more expanded clones than CD4+ did.

Losses at the gene ends were 3 bases for V and 0 bases for J; bases not matched to a gene: 2. Germline CDR1 is ENHRY and CDR2 is SYGVKD. This CDR3 has 15 amino acids. Source: CD4+ or CD8+ T cells sorted from blood, taken in a trial of the OX40 agonist ivuxolimab. This clonotype was obtained from an adult with an advanced solid tumor such as melanoma, head and neck, liver or kidney cancer. The chain uses TRBV10-3 and TRBJ2-3; 8 nucleotides agree with TRBD1. The CDR3 loop is CAISDQGASTDTQYF. DNA of the CDR3: TGTGCCATCAGTGATCAGGGGGCCAGCACAGATACGCAGTATTTT.